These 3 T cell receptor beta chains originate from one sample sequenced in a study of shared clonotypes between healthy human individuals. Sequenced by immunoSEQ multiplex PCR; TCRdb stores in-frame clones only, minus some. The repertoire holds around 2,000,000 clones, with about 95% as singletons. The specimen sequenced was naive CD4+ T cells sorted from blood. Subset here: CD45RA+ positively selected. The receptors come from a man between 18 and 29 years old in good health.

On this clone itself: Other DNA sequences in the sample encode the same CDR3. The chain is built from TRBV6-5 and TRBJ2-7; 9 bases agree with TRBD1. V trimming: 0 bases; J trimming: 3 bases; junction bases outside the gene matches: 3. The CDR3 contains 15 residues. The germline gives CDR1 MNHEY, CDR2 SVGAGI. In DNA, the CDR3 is TGTGCCAGCAGTTACTCGGGGACAGGGAGCTACGAGCAGTACTTC. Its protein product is CASSYSGTGSYEQYF.

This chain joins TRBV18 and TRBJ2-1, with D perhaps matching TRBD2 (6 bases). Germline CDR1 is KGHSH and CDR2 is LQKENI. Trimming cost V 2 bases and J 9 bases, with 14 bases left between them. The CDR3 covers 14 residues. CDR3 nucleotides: TGTGCCAGCTCACCAACAGCGGAGGGGAGTGAGCAGTTCTTC. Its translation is CASSPTAEGSEQFF. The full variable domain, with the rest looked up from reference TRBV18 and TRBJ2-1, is NAGVMQNPRHLVRRRGQEARLRCSPMKGHSHVYWYRQLPEEGLKFMVYLQKENIIDESGMPKERFSAEFPKEGPSILRIQQVVRGDSAAYFCASSPTAEGSEQFFGPGTRLTVL.

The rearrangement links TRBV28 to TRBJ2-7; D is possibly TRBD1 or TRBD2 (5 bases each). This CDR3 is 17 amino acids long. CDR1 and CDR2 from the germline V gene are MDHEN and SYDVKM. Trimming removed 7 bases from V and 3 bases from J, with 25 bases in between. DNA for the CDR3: TGTGCCAGCAACGACTACAGGCGAGAACCCGACAACTACGAGCAGTACTTC. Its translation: CASNDYRREPDNYEQYF.